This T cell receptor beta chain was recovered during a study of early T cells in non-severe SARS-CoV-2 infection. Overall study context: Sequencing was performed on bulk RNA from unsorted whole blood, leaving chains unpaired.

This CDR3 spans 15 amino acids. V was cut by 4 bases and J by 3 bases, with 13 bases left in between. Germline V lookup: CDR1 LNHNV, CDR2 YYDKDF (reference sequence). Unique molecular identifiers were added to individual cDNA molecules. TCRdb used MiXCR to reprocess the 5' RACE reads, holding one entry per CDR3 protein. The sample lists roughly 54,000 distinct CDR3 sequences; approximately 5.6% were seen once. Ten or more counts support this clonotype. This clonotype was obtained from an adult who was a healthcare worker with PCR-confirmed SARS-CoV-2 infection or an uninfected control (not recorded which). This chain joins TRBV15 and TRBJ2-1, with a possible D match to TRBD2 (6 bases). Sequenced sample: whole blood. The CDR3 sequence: CATSMTAGSYNEQFF. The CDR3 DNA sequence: TGTGCCACCAGCATGACGGCGGGAAGCTACAATGAGCAGTTCTTC.